Listed below are T cell receptor beta chains from one sample, sequenced in a study of blood T cell repertoires in COVID-19. Some clones are missing from TCRdb's copy, which holds only in-frame ones; the method was immunoSEQ multiplex PCR. The sample includes tens of thousands of clones, approximately 85% of them seen just once. Sequenced material: peripheral blood. These receptors were collected from a human donor in a cohort sampled during active COVID-19. CDR3s include the opening cysteine and the closing phenylalanine or tryptophan. The D gene is left open where the match is weak. Size is stated for part of the rows, as once, few or many counts, or as a class when the clone is expanded.

V,size,J,D,CDR3,DNA
TRBV6-6,NA,TRBJ2-6,NA,CASTKTGYDNVLTF,TGTGCCAGCACCAAAACAGGGTATGACAACGTCCTGACTTTC
TRBV4-3,NA,TRBJ2-7,NA,CASSRERGPYEQYF,TGCGCCAGCAGCCGAGAGAGAGGGCCCTACGAGCAGTACTTC
TRBV19,few,TRBJ1-1,TRBD1,CASSIAGGLTGLNTEAFF,TGTGCCAGTAGTATCGCTGGGGGCCTGACAGGGTTGAACACTGAAGCTTTCTTT
TRBV9,NA,TRBJ1-1,NA,CASSLQGLNTEAFF,TGTGCCAGCAGCCTCCAGGGGTTAAACACTGAAGCTTTCTTT
TRBV5-3,NA,TRBJ2-2,NA,CARSFLPGRGTGELFF,TGTGCCAGAAGCTTTCTACCGGGGAGGGGGACCGGGGAGCTGTTTTTT
TRBV7-2,NA,TRBJ2-3,NA,CASSSNQRASGYF,TGTGCCAGCAGCTCGAACCAGAGGGCCTCGGGGTATTTT
TRBV10-2,NA,TRBJ1-3,NA,CASRKDRLSGNTIYF,TGCGCCAGCAGGAAAGACAGGCTCTCTGGAAACACCATATATTTT
TRBV27,NA,TRBJ2-5,NA,CASSSTWTAQETQYF,TGTGCCAGCAGTAGTACCTGGACAGCCCAAGAGACCCAGTACTTC
TRBV10-2,NA,TRBJ2-7,TRBD1,CASSEDRVKPSYEQYF,TGCGCCAGCAGTGAGGACAGGGTTAAGCCAAGTTACGAGCAGTACTTC
TRBV5-4,NA,TRBJ1-2,NA,CASSLRGTSNYGYTF,TGTGCCAGCAGCTTGAGGGGCACTTCTAACTATGGCTACACCTTC
TRBV9,NA,TRBJ1-3,NA,CASSVLGGRDGNTIYF,TGTGCCAGCAGCGTACTGGGGGGGAGGGATGGAAACACCATATATTTT
TRBV7-2,NA,TRBJ2-1,TRBD2,CASSHLADSSYNEQFF,TGTGCCAGCAGCCATCTAGCGGATAGCTCCTACAATGAGCAGTTCTTC
TRBV5-1,NA,TRBJ1-1,TRBD1,CASSYAFNRDRVAEAFF,TGCGCCAGCAGCTACGCATTTAACCGGGACAGGGTTGCTGAAGCTTTCTTT
TRBV25-1,NA,TRBJ1-4,TRBD1,CASSDNRGGEKLFF,TGTGCCAGCAGTGACAACAGGGGAGGTGAAAAACTGTTTTTT
TRBV3-1/TRBV3-2,NA,TRBJ2-3,TRBD2,CATKTSGDTDTQYF,TGTGCCACCAAGACTAGCGGTGACACAGATACGCAGTATTTT
TRBV9,NA,TRBJ2-5,TRBD1,CASSVTSGDRAGQETQYF,TGTGCCAGCAGCGTAACGTCCGGGGACAGGGCAGGCCAAGAGACCCAGTACTTC
TRBV18,NA,TRBJ2-3,TRBD1,CASSRLPGQGAGTDTQYF,TGTGCCAGCTCACGCCTACCGGGACAGGGGGCTGGCACAGATACGCAGTATTTT
TRBV3-1/TRBV3-2,few,TRBJ1-1,TRBD1,CASSPEWTGTEAFF,TGTGCCAGCAGCCCGGAATGGACAGGGACTGAAGCTTTCTTT
TRBV18,NA,TRBJ1-2,TRBD1,CASSPGTGDSYGYTF,TGTGCCAGCTCACCCGGGACAGGGGACTCCTATGGCTACACCTTC
TRBV6-2/TRBV6-3,NA,TRBJ2-7,TRBD2,CASSDGLAGGEQYF,TGTGCCAGCAGTGACGGACTAGCGGGGGGCGAGCAGTACTTC
TRBV12-3/TRBV12-4,NA,TRBJ1-6,TRBD1,CASRTGGSPLHF,TGTGCCAGCAGGACAGGGGGTTCACCCCTCCACTTT
TRBV7-9,NA,TRBJ2-1,TRBD2,CASSFSASGPLYNEQFF,TGTGCCAGCAGCTTTTCAGCTAGCGGGCCATTGTACAATGAGCAGTTCTTC
TRBV11-3,once,TRBJ2-3,TRBD1,CASSPDRGLTDTQYF,TGTGCCAGCAGCCCCGACAGGGGGCTTACAGATACGCAGTATTTT
TRBV18,NA,TRBJ2-3,TRBD2,CASLLERGGVDTQYF,TGTGCCAGCCTCCTGGAGCGGGGGGGCGTAGATACGCAGTATTTT
TRBV19,NA,TRBJ1-1,NA,CASSTQGGTEAFF,TGTGCCAGTAGTACACAGGGCGGCACTGAAGCTTTCTTT
TRBV13,NA,TRBJ2-7,TRBD1,CASSPTTGTGGRSYEQYF,TGTGCCAGCAGCCCGACAACCGGGACAGGGGGGAGGTCTTACGAGCAGTACTTC
TRBV7-6,NA,TRBJ2-1,NA,CASSPTGLAARNEQFF,TGTGCCAGCAGCCCTACTGGCCTAGCCGCAAGGAATGAGCAGTTCTTC
TRBV7-2,NA,TRBJ1-2,TRBD1,CASSQAQGARGYTF,TGTGCCAGCAGCCAAGCACAGGGGGCGCGGGGCTACACCTTC
TRBV29-1,NA,TRBJ1-4,TRBD1,CSIGQGDNEKLFF,TGCAGCATAGGACAGGGGGATAATGAAAAACTGTTTTTT
TRBV19,NA,TRBJ2-1,TRBD1,CASSITGTVNNEQFF,TGTGCCAGTAGTATAACCGGGACAGTTAACAATGAGCAGTTCTTC
TRBV9,NA,TRBJ2-4,TRBD1,CASSVEGAGNIQYF,TGTGCCAGCAGCGTAGAGGGGGCGGGAAACATTCAGTACTTC
TRBV2,NA,TRBJ2-3,NA,CASSVSPDTQYF,TGTGCCAGCAGTGTTTCTCCAGATACGCAGTATTTT
TRBV2,NA,TRBJ2-7,NA,CASSWTFLSSYEQYF,TGTGCCAGCAGCTGGACTTTTTTGAGCTCCTACGAGCAGTACTTC
TRBV2,NA,TRBJ1-6,TRBD1,CASSGTGKNSPLHF,TGTGCCAGCAGTGGGACAGGGAAGAATTCACCCCTCCACTTT
TRBV27,few,TRBJ2-7,NA,CASRNPGLQQYF,TGTGCCAGCCGGAATCCAGGGTTGCAGCAGTACTTC
TRBV15,NA,TRBJ1-3,TRBD1,CATSSRGPSSGNTIYF,TGTGCCACCAGCAGTAGGGGGCCGAGCTCTGGAAACACCATATATTTT
TRBV2,once,TRBJ1-1,NA,CASSSLSLPGNTEAFF,TGTGCCAGCAGTTCACTAAGTCTGCCTGGGAACACTGAAGCTTTCTTT
TRBV6-2/TRBV6-3,NA,TRBJ2-1,NA,CASSPIQGTYNEQFF,TGTGCCAGCAGCCCTATTCAGGGGACCTACAATGAGCAGTTCTTC
TRBV4-2,NA,TRBJ2-1,NA,CASSQGAYVDRPYNEQFF,TGTGCCAGCAGCCAAGGGGCGTACGTAGACCGTCCCTACAATGAGCAGTTCTTC
TRBV6-1,once,TRBJ2-6,NA,CASSEGGLGANVLTF,TGTGCCAGCAGTGAAGGGGGGCTCGGGGCCAACGTCCTGACTTTC
TRBV7-2,NA,TRBJ2-3,NA,CASPRDSPSTDTQYF,TGTGCCAGCCCCCGGGACTCCCCTAGCACAGATACGCAGTATTTT
TRBV5-1,NA,TRBJ2-2,NA,CASSRIAVLANTGELFF,TGCGCCAGCAGCAGGATAGCGGTTCTCGCGAACACCGGGGAGCTGTTTTTT
TRBV4-3,NA,TRBJ2-7,NA,CASSQDRGSSYEQYF,TGCGCCAGCAGCCAAGATCGGGGTAGCTCCTACGAGCAGTACTTC
TRBV2,NA,TRBJ2-2,TRBD1,CASSAQGETGELFF,TGTGCCAGCAGTGCACAGGGGGAAACCGGGGAGCTGTTTTTT
TRBV7-2,NA,TRBJ2-1,NA,CASSLESSVGEQFF,TGTGCCAGCAGCTTAGAGTCTAGCGTGGGTGAGCAGTTCTTC
TRBV3-1/TRBV3-2,NA,TRBJ2-1,NA,CASSPPSGFYNEQFF,TGTGCCAGCAGCCCCCCTAGTGGCTTCTACAATGAGCAGTTCTTC
TRBV9,NA,TRBJ1-2,NA,CASRVKEGGNYGYTF,TGTGCCAGCAGGGTCAAGGAGGGAGGGAACTATGGCTACACCTTC
TRBV18,NA,TRBJ1-1,TRBD1,CASSPPATGLAFF,TGTGCCAGCTCACCACCGGCGACAGGGTTGGCTTTCTTT
TRBV5-4,NA,TRBJ2-5,TRBD2,CASSEGLVWTETQYF,TGTGCCAGCAGCGAGGGACTAGTCTGGACAGAGACCCAGTACTTC
TRBV19,NA,TRBJ1-6,TRBD1,CASSNQRGLSPLHF,TGTGCCAGTAGTAACCAAAGGGGGCTGTCACCCCTCCACTTT
TRBV19,NA,TRBJ2-5,TRBD1,CASSTRQGKETQYF,TGTGCCAGTAGTACCCGACAGGGTAAAGAGACCCAGTACTTC
TRBV2,NA,TRBJ2-3,NA,CASSEGGGAHTQYF,TGTGCCAGCAGTGAAGGAGGGGGGGCCCATACGCAGTATTTT
TRBV21-1,NA,TRBJ1-2,NA,CASSKASGTSGLYGYTF,TGTGCCAGCAGCAAAGCTTCCGGGACAAGTGGGCTCTATGGCTACACCTTC
TRBV24-1,NA,TRBJ2-2,NA,CATASGAGELFF,TGTGCCACCGCCTCGGGTGCCGGGGAGCTGTTTTTT
TRBV2,NA,TRBJ2-2,TRBD1,CAGSTGGWTGELFF,TGTGCCGGGAGTACAGGGGGCTGGACCGGGGAGCTGTTTTTT
TRBV18,NA,TRBJ1-1,TRBD1,CASSPRQGVTEAFF,TGTGCCAGCTCACCAAGACAGGGTGTCACTGAAGCTTTCTTT
TRBV19,NA,TRBJ1-5,TRBD1,CASSYTGTGDQPQHF,TGTGCCAGTAGTTACACCGGGACAGGGGATCAGCCCCAGCATTTT